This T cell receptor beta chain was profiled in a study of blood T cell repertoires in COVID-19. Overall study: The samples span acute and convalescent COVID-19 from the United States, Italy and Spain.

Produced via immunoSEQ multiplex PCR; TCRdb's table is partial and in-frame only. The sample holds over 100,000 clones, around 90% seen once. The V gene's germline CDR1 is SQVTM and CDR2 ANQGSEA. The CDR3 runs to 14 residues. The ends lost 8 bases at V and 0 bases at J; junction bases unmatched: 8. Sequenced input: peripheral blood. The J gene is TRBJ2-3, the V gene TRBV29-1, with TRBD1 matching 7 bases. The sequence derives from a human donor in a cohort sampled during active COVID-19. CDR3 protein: CSTRQGSSTDTQYF. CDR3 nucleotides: TGCAGCACTCGACAGGGCTCTAGCACAGATACGCAGTATTTT.